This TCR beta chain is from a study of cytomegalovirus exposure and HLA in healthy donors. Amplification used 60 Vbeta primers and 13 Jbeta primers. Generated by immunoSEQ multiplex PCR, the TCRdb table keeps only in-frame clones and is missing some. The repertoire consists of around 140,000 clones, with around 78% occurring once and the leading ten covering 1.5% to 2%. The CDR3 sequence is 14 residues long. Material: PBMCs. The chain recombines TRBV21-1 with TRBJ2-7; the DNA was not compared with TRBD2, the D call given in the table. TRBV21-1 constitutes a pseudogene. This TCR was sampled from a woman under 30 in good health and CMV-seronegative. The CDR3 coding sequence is TGTGCCAGCAGCGTCGCGGGAGTATTGTACGAGCAGTACGTC. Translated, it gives CASSVAGVLYEQYV.